Below, one T cell receptor beta chain is given with its context. Its antigen is undetermined. Trimming shortened V by 2 bases and J by 8 bases, and 13 bases separated the two germline ends. This CDR3 is built from 14 residues. Germline-derived CDR1 and CDR2 are ENHRY and SYGVKD. The sample originates from a study of cytomegalovirus exposure and HLA in healthy donors. Study results and caveats: After further analysis at a later stage, 15,000 to 20,000 TCR beta sequences were associated with HLA alleles at 0.05 false discovery rate.

The PCR used 60 Vbeta and 13 Jbeta primers. Method: immunoSEQ multiplex PCR; TCRdb's copy keeps in-frame clones and lacks some. The sample contains 90,000 to 100,000 clones, 74% of which appear only once. Sequenced sample: PBMCs. This chain connects TRBV10-3 to TRBJ2-1, with D possibly being TRBD1 (6 bases). This sequence originates from a male donor in good health and CMV-seronegative. The CDR3 sequence: CAISEPLQGYEQFF. CDR3 nucleotide sequence: TGTGCCATCAGTGAGCCATTACAGGGCTATGAGCAGTTCTTC.